This T cell receptor (beta chain) is from a study of cytomegalovirus exposure and HLA in healthy donors. Healthy bone marrow donors formed the donor group. Vbeta (60) and Jbeta (13) primers were used in the PCR. TCRdb's table, derived via immunoSEQ multiplex PCR, lists solely in-frame clones and lacks some. The table lists approximately 200,000 clones, roughly 79% of them singletons. The V end lost 7 bases, the J end lost 2 bases, and 15 bases lay between the germline ends. Germline loops: CDR1 MDHEN, CDR2 SYDVKM. The CDR3 contains 14 residues. Study-wide findings and caveats: Relative to the approximately 700-donor mean, N-insertions were reportedly fewer in an Asian-associated ancestry cluster in a later analysis.

Points on this clone: Its antigen remains unidentified.

The sequence derives from a man aged 18 to 29 in good health and CMV-seronegative. The rearrangement uses TRBV28 and TRBJ2-7; D ambiguous. Sequenced material: PBMCs. CDR3 nucleotide sequence: TGTGCCAGCAACCCCCCTAATCCCCCCTACGAGCAGTACTTC. Translating it yields CASNPPNPPYEQYF.